One TCR beta chain is described in this entry. Its antigen is still unknown. Base qualities are not at hand, and no much larger clone is one base apart. CD8 naive samples consisted of CD45RO-negative cells that were positively selected for CCR7, yielding a CD45RA+CCR7+ population without TemRA cells. The donors were healthy, HIV-negative adults with no recently reported acute infections or vaccinations. Every donor was a Caucasian adult living in Nashville, Tennessee, USA. Blood was obtained by leukapheresis, after which PBMCs were separated by Ficoll-Histopaque density gradient centrifugation and cryopreserved in liquid nitrogen vapor phase. Analytical flow cytometry was used to check the purity and quantity of every magnetically sorted T cell population. From each sorted fraction, genomic DNA was isolated and quantified by UV absorbance on a Nanodrop 2000c. TCR CDR3 regions were amplified from genomic DNA by multiplex PCR using the deep immunoSEQ assay. Extracted genomic DNA from each cell subset was distributed evenly across all wells of several immunoSEQ 96-well plates, and each plate was treated as a replicate. For sorted subsets, each replicate PCR was loaded with approximately 200 ng genomic DNA, equivalent to roughly 30,000 T cell genomes. The purified libraries were quantified using a Qubit 3.0 fluorometer, sized with a Bioanalyzer 2100, and then quantified again using the KAPA Library Quantification kit. Every immunoSEQ 96-well plate was sequenced on a separate single-read 150-cycle Illumina NextSeq 550 flow cell. Concerning the study's data processing: Because the immunoSEQ output held only junctional sequences and lacked quality scores, the filtering could not match the filtering applied to full-length reads. To assign V/J genes and CDR3, sequences were annotated against IMGT germline references using PyIR, a Python wrapper for IgBLAST v1.9. Reads with weak V/J assignments (E-value above 1e-6), missing CDR3, stop codons, out-of-frame junctions, or ambiguous translated residues were removed. V3J clonotypes were defined by identical inferred V gene, J gene, and CDR3 amino acid sequence. The percentage overlap between two repertoires was calculated by dividing the number of shared unique clonotypes by the size of the smaller repertoire. Three approaches were used to assess repertoire richness: RTK rarefaction, the Chao1 estimator, and Recon v2.1 estimates of unobserved clonotypes. Generation probabilities for all TCRbeta clonotypes obtained by the gDNA method from a handful of donors were computed using OLGA. As stored in TCRdb, this immuneACCESS dataset retains in-frame rearrangements with V and J assigned. A fraction of the clones does not appear; measured against another copy, unresolved V genes explain less than half of the discrepancy, and the remainder lacks a known reason. D and trimming were read from the DNA, whereas the V and J calls and clone size are those reported in that table. This sample is represented by roughly 1,800,000 clones; over 85% of them were singletons. In total, the top ten clones hold roughly 1.2% of the sample.

The source of the sample is a study of shared clonotypes between healthy human individuals (dated by TCRdb to 2019 to 2021). A note on the overall study: The cohort included three men and a couple of women between 18 and 49 years of age. To estimate repertoire size and how much clonotypes are shared between individuals, the study performed deep sequencing of blood TCR repertoires from roughly five healthy adults. For each donor, three plates each were used for CD4 naive and CD4 memory, two plates were used for CD8 naive, and one plate was used for CD8 memory. Per donor, leukapheresis produced somewhere between about 0.94 and 9.5 billion PBMCs. Different laboratories and diverse techniques were used to prepare libraries and sequence TCR repertoires, to increase sequencing depth and limit assay-specific biases.

Here is what the overall study found, with its caveats: Pairwise subsampling indicated that sequencing depth was expected to affect the degree of clonotype sharing among donors. Sampling was limited to blood, and TCR repertoires in tissue likely differ from TCR repertoires in blood. Because the study included a small number of donors, the genetic and exposure-history diversity represented was limited. Larger estimated clonotype richness was generally found for naive subsets than for memory subsets. Incomplete sequencing was indicated by rarefaction of sorted-subset datasets, despite the large sequencing depth. Higher generation probabilities were observed for clonotypes shared by all four sorted-subset donors than for non-shared clonotypes. Sharing across a handful of donors was observed for about 5% of naive CD4, less than 4% of naive CD8, over 2% of memory CD4, and around 0.44% of memory CD8 clonotypes.

Trimming at the junction amounts to 6 bases on V and 5 bases on J, and the germline ends lie 11 bases apart. Based on the germline V gene, the CDR1 and CDR2 sequences are MDHEN and SYDVKM. Its CDR3 holds 13 amino acids, cysteine through phenylalanine. The CDR3 DNA has 39 bases and is translated from base 1. The chain is encoded by TRBV28 joined to TRBJ2-1; tentative D gene TRBD2, with 6 bases matching. This TCR was recovered from a man between 18 and 29 years old in good health. Sequencing used naive CD8+ T cells sorted from blood. This specimen's cell subset or site label, per the study, means: CD45RA+CCR7+. The CDR3 loop reads CASSWGEHNEQFF. The DNA is as follows: TGTGCCAGCAGCTGGGGGGAGCACAATGAGCAGTTCTTC. Beyond the CDR3, the reference TRBV28 and TRBJ2-1 genes provide the residues; the full variable domain reads: DVKVTQSSRYLVKRTGEKVFLECVQDMDHENMFWYRQDPGLGLRLIYFSYDVKMKEKGDIPEGYSVSREKKERFSLILESASTNQTSMYLCASSWGEHNEQFFGPGTRLTVL.